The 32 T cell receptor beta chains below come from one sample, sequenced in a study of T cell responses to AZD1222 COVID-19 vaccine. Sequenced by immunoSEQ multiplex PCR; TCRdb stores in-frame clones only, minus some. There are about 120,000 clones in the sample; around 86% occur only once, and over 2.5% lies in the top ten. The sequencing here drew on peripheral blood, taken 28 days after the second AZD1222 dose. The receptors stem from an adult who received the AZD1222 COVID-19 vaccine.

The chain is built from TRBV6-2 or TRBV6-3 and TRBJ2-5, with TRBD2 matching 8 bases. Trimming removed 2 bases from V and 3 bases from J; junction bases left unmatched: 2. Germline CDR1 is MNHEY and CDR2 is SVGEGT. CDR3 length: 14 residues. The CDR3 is CASSYGTREETQYF. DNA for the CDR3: TGTGCCAGCAGTTACGGGACTAGGGAAGAGACCCAGTACTTC.

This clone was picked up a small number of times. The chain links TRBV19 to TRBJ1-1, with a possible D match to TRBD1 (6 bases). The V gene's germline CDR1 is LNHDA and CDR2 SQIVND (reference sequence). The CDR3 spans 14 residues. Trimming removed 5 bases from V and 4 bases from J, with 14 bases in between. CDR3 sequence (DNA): TGTGCCAGTAGTCCTAGCGACAGGCCCACTGAAGCTTTCTTT. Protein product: CASSPSDRPTEAFF.

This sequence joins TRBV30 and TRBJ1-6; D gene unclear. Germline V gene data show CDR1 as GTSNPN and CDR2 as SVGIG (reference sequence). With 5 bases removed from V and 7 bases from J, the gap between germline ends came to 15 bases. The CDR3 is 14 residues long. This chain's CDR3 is CAWDGRMLNSPLHF. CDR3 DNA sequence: TGTGCCTGGGACGGACGGATGTTAAATTCACCCCTCCACTTT.

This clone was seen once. CDR3 bases: TGTGCCAGCAGTGGGACAGGGGCCTTCCAGAGCTACACCTTC. Its protein product is CASSGTGAFQSYTF. This sequence joins TRBV2 and TRBJ1-2, with TRBD1 identical over 9 bases. Germline values: CDR1 SNHLY, CDR2 FYNNEI. The CDR3 covers 14 residues. Losses at the gene ends were 4 bases for V and 9 bases for J; bases not matched to a gene: 9.

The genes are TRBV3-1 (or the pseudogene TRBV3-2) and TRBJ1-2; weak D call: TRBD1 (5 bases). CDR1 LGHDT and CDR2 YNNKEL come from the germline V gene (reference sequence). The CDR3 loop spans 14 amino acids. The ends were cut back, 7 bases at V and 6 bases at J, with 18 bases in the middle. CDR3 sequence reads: CASIHNPRGDGYTF. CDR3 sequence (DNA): TGTGCCAGCATCCACAACCCTCGGGGGGATGGCTACACCTTC.

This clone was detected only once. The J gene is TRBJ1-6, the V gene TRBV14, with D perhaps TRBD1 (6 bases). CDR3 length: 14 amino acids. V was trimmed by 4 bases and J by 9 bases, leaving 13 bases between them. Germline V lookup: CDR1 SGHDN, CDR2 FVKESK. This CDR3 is CASSLFQQGSPLHF. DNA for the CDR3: TGTGCCAGCAGCCTATTTCAACAGGGTTCACCCCTCCACTTT.

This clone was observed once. The CDR3 DNA reads as TGTGCCAGCAGCTTACAGGCAGGGATCTATGGCTACACCTTC. Protein product: CASSLQAGIYGYTF. The V gene is TRBV7-2, the J gene TRBJ1-2; possibly TRBD1 for D (5 bases). The CDR3 loop spans 14 amino acids. Trimming took off 2 bases at V and 4 bases at J, with 11 bases between the two ends. Germline CDR1 is SGHTA and CDR2 is FQGNSA.

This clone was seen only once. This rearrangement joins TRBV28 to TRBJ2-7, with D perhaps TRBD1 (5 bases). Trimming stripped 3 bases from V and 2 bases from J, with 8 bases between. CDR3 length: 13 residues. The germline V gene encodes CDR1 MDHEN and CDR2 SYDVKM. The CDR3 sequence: CASSFGRAYEQYF. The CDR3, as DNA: TGTGCCAGCAGTTTTGGCAGGGCCTACGAGCAGTACTTC. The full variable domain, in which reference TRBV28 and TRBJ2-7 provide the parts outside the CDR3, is DVKVTQSSRYLVKRTGEKVFLECVQDMDHENMFWYRQDPGLGLRLIYFSYDVKMKEKGDIPEGYSVSREKKERFSLILESASTNQTSMYLCASSFGRAYEQYFGPGTRLTVT.

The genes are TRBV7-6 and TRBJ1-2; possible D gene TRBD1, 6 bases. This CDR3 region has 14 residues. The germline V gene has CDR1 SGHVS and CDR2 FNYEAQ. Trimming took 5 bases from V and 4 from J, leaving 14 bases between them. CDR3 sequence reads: CASSPGQSPYGYTF. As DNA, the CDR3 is TGTGCCAGCAGCCCCGGACAGAGCCCCTATGGCTACACCTTC.

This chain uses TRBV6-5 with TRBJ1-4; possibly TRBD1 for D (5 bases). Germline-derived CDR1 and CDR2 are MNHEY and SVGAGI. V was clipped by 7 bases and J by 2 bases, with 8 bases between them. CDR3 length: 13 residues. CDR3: CASMGDTNEKLFF. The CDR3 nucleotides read TGTGCCAGCATGGGGGACACTAATGAAAAACTGTTTTTT.

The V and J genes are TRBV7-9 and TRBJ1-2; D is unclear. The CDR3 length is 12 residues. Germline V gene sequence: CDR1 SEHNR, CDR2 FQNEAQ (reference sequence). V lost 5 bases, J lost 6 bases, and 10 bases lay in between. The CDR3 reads CASSTDNHGYTF. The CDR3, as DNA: TGTGCCAGCAGCACTGACAATCATGGCTACACCTTC.

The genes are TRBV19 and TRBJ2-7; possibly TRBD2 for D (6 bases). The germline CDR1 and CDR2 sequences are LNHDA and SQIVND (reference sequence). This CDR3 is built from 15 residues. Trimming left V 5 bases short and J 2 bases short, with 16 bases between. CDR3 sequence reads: CASSPRDFPTYEQYF. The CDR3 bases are TGTGCCAGTAGTCCTCGGGACTTTCCTACCTACGAGCAGTACTTC.

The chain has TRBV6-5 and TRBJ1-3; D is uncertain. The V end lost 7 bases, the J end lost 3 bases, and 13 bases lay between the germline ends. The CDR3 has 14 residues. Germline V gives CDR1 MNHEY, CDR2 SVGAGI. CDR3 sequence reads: CASTPAGSGNTIYF. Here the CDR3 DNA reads TGTGCCAGCACCCCGGCTGGCAGTGGAAACACCATATATTTT.

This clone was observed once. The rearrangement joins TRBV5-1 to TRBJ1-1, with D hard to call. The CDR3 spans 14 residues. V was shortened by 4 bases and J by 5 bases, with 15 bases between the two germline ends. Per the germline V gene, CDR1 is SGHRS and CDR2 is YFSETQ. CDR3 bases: TGCGCCAGCAGCCCTGGAGTGGGTGGGACTGAAGCTTTCTTT. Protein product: CASSPGVGGTEAFF.

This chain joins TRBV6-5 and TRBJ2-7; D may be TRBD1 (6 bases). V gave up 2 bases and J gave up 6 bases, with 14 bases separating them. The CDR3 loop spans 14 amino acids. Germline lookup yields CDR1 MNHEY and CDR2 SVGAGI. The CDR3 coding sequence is TGTGCCAGCAGTTACAATGGCAGGGGCGGCGAGCAGTACTTC. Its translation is CASSYNGRGGEQYF.

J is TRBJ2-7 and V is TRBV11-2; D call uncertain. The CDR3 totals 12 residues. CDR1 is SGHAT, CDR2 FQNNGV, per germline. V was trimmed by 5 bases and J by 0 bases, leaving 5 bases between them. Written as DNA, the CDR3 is TGTGCCAGCAGCCCGAGCTCCTACGAGCAGTACTTC. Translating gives CASSPSSYEQYF.

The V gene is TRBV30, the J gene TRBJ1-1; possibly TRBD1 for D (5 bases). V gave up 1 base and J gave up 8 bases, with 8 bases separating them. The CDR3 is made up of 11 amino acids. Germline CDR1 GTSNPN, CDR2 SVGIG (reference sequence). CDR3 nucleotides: TGTGCCTGGAGTGGGGAGGGGGAAGCTTTCTTT. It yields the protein CAWSGEGEAFF.

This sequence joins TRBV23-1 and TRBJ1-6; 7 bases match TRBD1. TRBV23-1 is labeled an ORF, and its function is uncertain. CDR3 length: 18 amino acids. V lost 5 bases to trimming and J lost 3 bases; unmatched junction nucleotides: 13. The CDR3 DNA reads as TGCGCCAGCAGTACGCTCCGACAGGGAGAGTACTATAATTCACCCCTCCACTTT. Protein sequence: CASSTLRQGEYYNSPLHF.

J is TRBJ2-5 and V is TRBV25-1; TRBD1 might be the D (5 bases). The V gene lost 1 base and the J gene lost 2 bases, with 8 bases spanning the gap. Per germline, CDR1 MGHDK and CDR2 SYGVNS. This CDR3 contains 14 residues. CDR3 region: CASSEWGRQETQYF. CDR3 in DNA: TGTGCCAGCAGTGAATGGGGCAGGCAAGAGACCCAGTACTTC. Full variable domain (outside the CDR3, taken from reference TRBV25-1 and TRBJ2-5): EADIYQTPRYLVIGTGKKITLECSQTMGHDKMYWYQQDPGMELHLIHYSYGVNSTEKGDLSSESTVSRIRTEHFPLTLESARPSHTSQYLCASSEWGRQETQYFGPGTRLLVL.

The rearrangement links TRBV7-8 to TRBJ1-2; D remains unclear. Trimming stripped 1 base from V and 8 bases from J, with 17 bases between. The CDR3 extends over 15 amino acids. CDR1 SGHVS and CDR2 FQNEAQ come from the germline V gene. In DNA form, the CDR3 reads TGTGCCAGCAGCTTAGACCCGACGGATCCGGGGGGCTACACCTTC. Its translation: CASSLDPTDPGGYTF.

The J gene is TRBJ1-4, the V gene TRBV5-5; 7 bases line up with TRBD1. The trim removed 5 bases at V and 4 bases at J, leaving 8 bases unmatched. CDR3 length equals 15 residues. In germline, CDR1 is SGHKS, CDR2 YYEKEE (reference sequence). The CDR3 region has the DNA TGTGCCAGCAGACGGGACAGCCGTAATAATGAAAAACTGTTTTTT. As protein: CASRRDSRNNEKLFF.

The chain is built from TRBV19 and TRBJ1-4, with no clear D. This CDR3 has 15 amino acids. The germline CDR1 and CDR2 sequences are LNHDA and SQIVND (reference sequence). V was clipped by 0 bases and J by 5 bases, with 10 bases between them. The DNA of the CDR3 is TGTGCCAGTAGTATAGATATAACCGTGAATGAAAAACTGTTTTTT. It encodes CASSIDITVNEKLFF.

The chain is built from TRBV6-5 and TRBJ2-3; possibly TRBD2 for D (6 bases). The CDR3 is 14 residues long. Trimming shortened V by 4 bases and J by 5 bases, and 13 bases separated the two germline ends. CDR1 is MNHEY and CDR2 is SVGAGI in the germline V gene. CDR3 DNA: TGTGCCAGCAGTTGGGGCGGGGTAGTAGATACGCAGTATTTT. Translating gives CASSWGGVVDTQYF.

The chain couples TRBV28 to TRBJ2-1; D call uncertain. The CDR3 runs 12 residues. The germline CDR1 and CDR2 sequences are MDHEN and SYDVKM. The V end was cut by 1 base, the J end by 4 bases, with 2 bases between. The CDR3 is CASSLLYNEQFF. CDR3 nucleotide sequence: TGTGCCAGCAGTTTATTGTACAATGAGCAGTTCTTC.

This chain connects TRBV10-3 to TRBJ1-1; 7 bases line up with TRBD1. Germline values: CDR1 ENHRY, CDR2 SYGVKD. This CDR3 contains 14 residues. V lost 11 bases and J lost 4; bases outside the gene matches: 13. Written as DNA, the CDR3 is TGTGCCCACTGGGCAGGGGGAAAAAGCACTGAAGCTTTCTTT. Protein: CAHWAGGKSTEAFF.

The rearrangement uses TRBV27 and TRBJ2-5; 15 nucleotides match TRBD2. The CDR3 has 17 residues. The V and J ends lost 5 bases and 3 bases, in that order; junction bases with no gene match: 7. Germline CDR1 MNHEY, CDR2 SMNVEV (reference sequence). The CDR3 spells CASSKWTSGGAEETQYF. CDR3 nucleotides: TGTGCCAGCAGTAAATGGACTAGCGGGGGGGCGGAAGAGACCCAGTACTTC.

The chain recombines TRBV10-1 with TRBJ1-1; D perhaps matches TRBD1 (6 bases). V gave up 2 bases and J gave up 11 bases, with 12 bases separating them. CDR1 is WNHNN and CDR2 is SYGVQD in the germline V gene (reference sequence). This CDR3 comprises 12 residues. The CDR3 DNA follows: TGCGCCAGCAGTGAGGGACAGCGCGGGGCTTTCTTT. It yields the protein CASSEGQRGAFF.

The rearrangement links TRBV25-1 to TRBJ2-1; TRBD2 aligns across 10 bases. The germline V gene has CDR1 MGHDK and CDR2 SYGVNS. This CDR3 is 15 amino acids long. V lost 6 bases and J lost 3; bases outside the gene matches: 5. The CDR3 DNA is TGTGCCAGCAGCAAGCGGGGGGGATTCTACAATGAGCAGTTCTTC. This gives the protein CASSKRGGFYNEQFF.

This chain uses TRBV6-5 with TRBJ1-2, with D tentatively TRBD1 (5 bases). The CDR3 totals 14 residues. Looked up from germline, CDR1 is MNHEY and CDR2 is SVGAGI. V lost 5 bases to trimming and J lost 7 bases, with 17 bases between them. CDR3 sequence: CASSRSQGGFGYTF. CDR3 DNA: TGTGCCAGCAGTAGGTCCCAGGGAGGATTTGGCTACACCTTC.

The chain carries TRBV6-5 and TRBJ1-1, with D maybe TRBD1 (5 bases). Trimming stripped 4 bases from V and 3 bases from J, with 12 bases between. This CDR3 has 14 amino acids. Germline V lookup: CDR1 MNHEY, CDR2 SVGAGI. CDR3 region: CASSLAEGHTEAFF. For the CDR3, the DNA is TGTGCCAGCAGTTTAGCCGAGGGGCACACTGAAGCTTTCTTT.

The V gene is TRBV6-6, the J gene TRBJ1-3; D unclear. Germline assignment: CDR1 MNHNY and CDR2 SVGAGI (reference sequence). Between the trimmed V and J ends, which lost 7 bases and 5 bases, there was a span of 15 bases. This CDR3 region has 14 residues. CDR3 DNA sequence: TGTGCCAGCATCTTTGGGGAAACGCGAAACACCATATATTTT. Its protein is CASIFGETRNTIYF.

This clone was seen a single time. CDR3 in amino acids: CSVVGQMNTEAFF. The CDR3 coding sequence is TGCAGCGTTGTTGGACAGATGAACACTGAAGCTTTCTTT. The chain uses TRBV29-1 and TRBJ1-1; D might be TRBD1 (6 bases). Germline CDR1 is SQVTM and CDR2 is ANQGSEA. V lost 4 bases and J 0 bases, leaving 9 bases between the germline ends. This CDR3 region has 13 residues.